Included here is one T cell receptor (beta chain) sequence, with context. Germline CDR1 and CDR2: ENHRY and SYGVKD. The V end lost 2 bases, the J end lost 4 bases, and 15 bases lay between the germline ends. CDR3 length equals 15 residues. The sample originates from a study of OX40 agonist ivuxolimab in advanced cancers. Across the whole study: The treatment was a fully human IgG2 OX40 agonist, ivuxolimab. Three partial responders included one hepatocellular carcinoma patient and two cutaneous melanoma patients.

Sequencing used immunoSEQ multiplex PCR; TCRdb keeps in-frame clones, though not all of them. The sample consists of tens of thousands of clones, 75% to 90% of them appearing once. This sample comprised CD4+ or CD8+ T cells sorted from blood, obtained in a trial of the OX40 agonist ivuxolimab. This sequence joins TRBV10-3 and TRBJ2-7; tentatively, D is TRBD2 (5 bases). This receptor was obtained from an adult with an advanced solid tumor such as melanoma, head and neck, liver or kidney cancer. CDR3 residues: CAISEPRRGSYEQYF. The CDR3 bases are TGTGCCATCAGTGAGCCTCGACGAGGGTCATACGAGCAGTACTTC.